The T cell receptor beta chain under discussion was sequenced for a study of PD-L1 blockade in urothelial cancer. About the study: Chemotherapy regimens numbering 0 to 3 had been given to patients. The analyses of blood took place 3 weeks (second dose) and 6 weeks after treatment start.

This table comes from immunoSEQ multiplex PCR, and its TCRdb copy is limited to in-frame clones, with some not included. The sample holds tens of thousands of clones; around four fifths are singletons and the top ten take 6.8%. Time point denoted: pretreatment peripheral blood. Material: PBMCs, obtained around atezolizumab (anti-PD-L1) treatment. The source is a man aged 60-69 years with urothelial cancer.

This chain's CDR3 is CASSPMGGEAFF. As DNA, the CDR3 is TGTGCCAGCTCACCAATGGGGGGTGAAGCTTTCTTT. The chain is built from TRBV18 and TRBJ1-1; weak D call: TRBD1 (5 bases). This CDR3 region has 12 residues. Germline loops: CDR1 KGHSH, CDR2 LQKENI. V lost 2 bases and J lost 7, with 8 bases in between.